These 10 T cell receptor beta chains were sequenced from one sample in a study of shared clonotypes between healthy human individuals. Sequencing was performed with immunoSEQ multiplex PCR; in TCRdb, only in-frame clones are kept and a portion is missing. The repertoire consists of hundreds of thousands of clones, with around nine tenths occurring once and the leading ten covering 15% to 20%. The sequencing input was memory CD8+ T cells sorted from blood. The subset denotes: CD45RO+ cells pooled with CCR7-negative TemRA cells. The receptors here all came from a man aged 18 to 30 in good health.

The chain is built from TRBV6-5 and TRBJ2-3; TRBD2 matches 9 bases. Germline loops: CDR1 MNHEY, CDR2 SVGAGI. The CDR3 spans 16 residues. With V trimmed by 4 bases and J by 5 bases, 10 bases remained unmatched. CDR3 sequence reads: CASSWTALRGGDTQYF. The CDR3 DNA reads TGTGCCAGCAGTTGGACGGCCTTGCGGGGGGGAGATACGCAGTATTTT.

V gene TRBV12-2 combines with J gene TRBJ1-5. TRBV12-2 counts as a pseudogene. CDR3 length equals 15 residues. The chain's CDR3 is CASRLVLCGRQPQHF. CDR3 coding DNA: TGTGCAAGTCGCTTAGTACTGTGTGGGAGGCAGCCCCAGCATTTT.

The gene calls are TRBV28 and TRBJ1-1; no firm D call. CDR1 and CDR2 (germline): MDHEN, SYDVKM. This CDR3 contains 14 residues. V gave up 2 bases and J gave up 2 bases, with 9 bases separating them. This CDR3 is CASSLILTNTEAFF. CDR3 nucleotide sequence: TGTGCCAGCAGTTTAATTCTTACCAACACTGAAGCTTTCTTT.

The chain joins TRBV12-5 to TRBJ2-5; tentative D call: TRBD1 (5 bases). CDR3 length: 16 residues. V gave up 7 bases and J gave up 1 base, with 19 bases separating them. Per germline, CDR1 LGHNT and CDR2 FRNRAP. The CDR3 reads CASVDQTVTLQETQYF. CDR3 nucleotide sequence: TGTGCTAGTGTCGATCAGACAGTAACCCTCCAAGAGACCCAGTACTTC.

The CDR3 protein is CASSSLAGISYEQYF. In nucleotides, the CDR3 is TGTGCCAGCAGTTCCTTAGCGGGTATCTCCTACGAGCAGTACTTC. This chain connects TRBV27 to TRBJ2-7; 7 bases map to TRBD2. V shed 4 bases and J 0 bases; nucleotides not matched to a gene: 6. In germline, CDR1 is MNHEY, CDR2 SMNVEV (reference sequence). CDR3 length equals 15 residues.

CDR3 region: CASSLVVDGDTQYF. The CDR3, as DNA: TGTGCCAGCAGCTTAGTGGTGGACGGAGATACGCAGTATTTT. The chain uses TRBV7-6 and TRBJ2-3, with no clear D. The length of the CDR3 is 14 residues. Germline V gene lookup returns CDR1 SGHVS and CDR2 FNYEAQ. V was pared by 1 base and J by 5 bases, with 10 bases between.

The DNA of the CDR3 is TGCAGCGTCCAAGGGGGGCAGGTTGCCTACGAGCAGTACTTC. It encodes CSVQGGQVAYEQYF. The V gene is TRBV29-1, the J gene TRBJ2-7; D could derive from TRBD1 or TRBD2 (6 bases each). CDR3 size: 14 residues. Germline CDR1 and CDR2: SQVTM and ANQGSEA. V was shortened by 6 bases and J by 2 bases, with 17 bases between the two germline ends.

The chain carries TRBV4-1 and TRBJ2-7, with a possible D match to TRBD2 (5 bases). The ends were cut back, 0 bases at V and 6 bases at J, with 12 bases in the middle. The CDR3 contains 14 residues. Germline V gene lookup returns CDR1 MGHRA and CDR2 YSYEKL. For the CDR3, the DNA is TGCGCCAGCAGCCAAGATTCACGGGGTGTCGAGCAGTACTTC. This gives the protein CASSQDSRGVEQYF.

The chain carries TRBV7-9 and TRBJ2-5; TRBD1 matches 8 bases. From germline, CDR1 is SEHNR and CDR2 FQNEAQ (reference sequence). J lost 5 bases, V lost 6 bases, and 8 bases had no gene match. CDR3 length: 14 residues. CDR3 sequence reads: CASSATGGAETQYF. The CDR3 bases are TGTGCCAGCAGTGCTACAGGGGGAGCGGAGACCCAGTACTTC.

The chain employs TRBV5-6 and TRBJ1-2; 7 nucleotides line up with TRBD1. V lost 3 bases, J lost 5 bases, and 10 bases stayed unmatched. The CDR3 covers 15 residues. Germline lookup yields CDR1 SGHDT and CDR2 YYEEEE. The CDR3: CASSSEGAREYGYTF. The CDR3 DNA sequence: TGTGCCAGCAGCTCCGAGGGGGCGCGGGAATATGGCTACACCTTC.